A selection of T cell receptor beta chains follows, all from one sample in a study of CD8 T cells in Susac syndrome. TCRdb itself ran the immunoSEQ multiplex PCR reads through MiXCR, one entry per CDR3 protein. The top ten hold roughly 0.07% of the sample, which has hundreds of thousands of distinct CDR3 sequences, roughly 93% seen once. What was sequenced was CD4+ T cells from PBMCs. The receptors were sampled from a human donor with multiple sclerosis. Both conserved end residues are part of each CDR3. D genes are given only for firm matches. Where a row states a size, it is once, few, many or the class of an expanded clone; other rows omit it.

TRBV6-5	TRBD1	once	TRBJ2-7	TGTGCCAGCAGCCTGACAGGGGACCACGAGCAGTACTTC	CASSLTGDHEQYF
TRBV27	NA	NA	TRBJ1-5	TGTGCCAGCAGTTTATTGCCCCCAGGCAGCTATAGCAATCAGCCCCAGCATTTT	CASSLLPPGSYSNQPQHF
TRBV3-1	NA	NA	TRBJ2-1	TGTGCCAGCAGCCAAGCCCACGGGAATGAGCAGTTCTTC	CASSQAHGNEQFF
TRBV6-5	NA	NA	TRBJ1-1	TGTGCCAGCAGAGTCCTAGGGAGGGACACTGAAGCTTTCTTT	CASRVLGRDTEAFF
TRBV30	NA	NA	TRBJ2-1	TGTGCCTGGAAAGGAAACGGCGCTAGCTCCTACAATGAGCAGTTCTTC	CAWKGNGASSYNEQFF
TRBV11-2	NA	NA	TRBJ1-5	TGTGCCAGCAGCCTATGGGCAGGGGTCGGGGACCAGCCCCAGCATTTT	CASSLWAGVGDQPQHF
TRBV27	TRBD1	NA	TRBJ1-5	TGTGCCAGCAGTCCCGACAGGGGCCTGGAACAGCCCCAGCATTTT	CASSPDRGLEQPQHF
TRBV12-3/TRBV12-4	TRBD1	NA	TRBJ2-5	TGTGCCAGCGCACCGGACAGGGACAAGGAGACCCAGTACTTC	CASAPDRDKETQYF
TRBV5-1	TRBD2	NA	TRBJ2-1	TGCGCCAGCAGCCCCCTAGGTAGCGGGGACTCCTACAATGAGCAGTTCTTC	CASSPLGSGDSYNEQFF
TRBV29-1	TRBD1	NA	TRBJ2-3	TGCAGCGTCGAGGACAGGGGGCCGACAGATACGCAGTATTTT	CSVEDRGPTDTQYF
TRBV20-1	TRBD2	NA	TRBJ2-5	TGCAGTGCTAGTCCGGGACTAGCGGGGCTCCAAGAGACCCAGTACTTC	CSASPGLAGLQETQYF
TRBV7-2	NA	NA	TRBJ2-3	TGTGCCAGCAGCTTAGCGTCAGGGGGCACAGATACGCAGTATTTT	CASSLASGGTDTQYF
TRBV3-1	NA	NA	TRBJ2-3	TGTGCCAGCATCGCTGCGGGTACGCAGTATTTT	CASIAAGTQYF
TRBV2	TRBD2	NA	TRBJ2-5	TGTGCCAGCAGCGGGACTAGCGGGGTTGAAGAGACCCAGTACTTC	CASSGTSGVEETQYF
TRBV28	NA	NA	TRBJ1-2	TGTGCCAGCAGTTTATTGCGTCGTGTGGGGGCAGGGAATGGCTACACCTTC	CASSLLRRVGAGNGYTF
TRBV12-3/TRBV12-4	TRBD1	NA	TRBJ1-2	TGTGCCAGCAGTCCTGGGGGAGCGAGACAGGGGTCCTATGGCTACACCTTC	CASSPGGARQGSYGYTF
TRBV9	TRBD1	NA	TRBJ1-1	TGTGCCAGCAGCTCACGGACAGGGGACGAACGTACTGAAGCTTTCTTT	CASSSRTGDERTEAFF
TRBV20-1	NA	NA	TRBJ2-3	TGCAGTGCCGCAACACAGGGCTGGACAGATACGCAGTATTTT	CSAATQGWTDTQYF
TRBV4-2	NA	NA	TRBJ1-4	TGTGCCAGCAGCCAAGAATGGGGGGCAACTAATGAAAAACTGTTTTTT	CASSQEWGATNEKLFF
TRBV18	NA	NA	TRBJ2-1	TGTGCCAGCTCACCACCCTGGAGCTCCTACAATGAGCAGTTCTTC	CASSPPWSSYNEQFF
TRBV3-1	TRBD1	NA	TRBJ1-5	TGTGCCAGCAGCCAAGATGGGACAGCTCAGCCCCAGCATTTT	CASSQDGTAQPQHF
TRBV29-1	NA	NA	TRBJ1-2	TGCAGCGTTTACAGGGAAGCCTATGGCTACACCTTC	CSVYREAYGYTF
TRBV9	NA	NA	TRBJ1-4	TGTGCCAGCAGCCCACTTGGGACCAGGAATGAAAAACTGTTTTTT	CASSPLGTRNEKLFF
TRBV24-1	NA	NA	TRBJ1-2	TGTGCCACCAGTGTTACGGGAGTCCATGGCTACACCTTC	CATSVTGVHGYTF
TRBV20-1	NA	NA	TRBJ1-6	TGCAGTGCTAGTCAGGGTATGGTTTCACCCCTCCACTTT	CSASQGMVSPLHF
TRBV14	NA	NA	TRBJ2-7	TGTGCCAGCAGCCAGAACACGATCTCCTACGAGCAGTACTTC	CASSQNTISYEQYF
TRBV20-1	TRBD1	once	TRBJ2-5	TGCAGTGTGAGGGAGCGGACAGGGTACCAAGAGACCCAGTACTTC	CSVRERTGYQETQYF
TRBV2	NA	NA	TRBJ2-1	TGTGCCAGCAGTGATGTTCAGGGCCGGGATGAGCAGTTCTTC	CASSDVQGRDEQFF